The 8 T cell receptor beta chains below come from one sample, sequenced in a study of shared clonotypes between healthy human individuals (dated by TCRdb to 2018 to 2020). The protocol used for the library was the immunoSEQ multiplex PCR assay. TCRdb limited this immuneACCESS table to in-frame rearrangements with V and J called. A share of clones is missing; checked studies link under half to unresolved V genes, and the rest is unexplained. This sample is represented by over a million clones; under 80% of them were singletons. The ten largest account for approximately 1.5% of the sample. Material: memory CD4+ T cells sorted from blood. The label giving this sample's cell subset or site can be read as: CD45RA-negative fraction. These receptor sequences come from a man younger than 30 in good health.

This clone has only a few counts. The chain is built from TRBV10-3 and TRBJ1-1, with unresolved D. From germline, CDR1 is ENHRY and CDR2 SYGVKD. The CDR3 covers 15 residues. The germline V and J ends were trimmed by 0 bases and 0 bases, with 8 bases remaining between them. CDR3 amino acids: CAISESIGVNTEAFF. DNA of the CDR3: TGTGCCATCAGTGAGTCGATAGGTGTGAACACTGAAGCTTTCTTT.

The chain is built from TRBV6-1 and TRBJ2-7, with 10 bases aligning to TRBD2. V was clipped by 6 bases and J by 1 base; unmatched bases: 6. The CDR3 has 15 amino acids. The germline gives CDR1 MNHNS, CDR2 SASEGT. The DNA of the CDR3 is TGTGCCAGCAGCAGGACTAGCGGAGATTCCTACGAGCAGTACTTC. Translated: CASSRTSGDSYEQYF.

This clone turned up a few times. The V gene is TRBV30, the J gene TRBJ1-4; D unresolved. Trimming removed 3 bases at V and 8 bases at J, with 13 bases between. The CDR3 spans 13 residues. The germline V gene has CDR1 GTSNPN and CDR2 SVGIG (reference sequence). The CDR3 region is CAWSQWGGEKLFF. The CDR3 DNA is TGTGCCTGGAGCCAATGGGGAGGAGAAAAACTGTTTTTT.

The V call is TRBV28, the J call TRBJ1-4, with a possible D match to TRBD1 (6 bases). The germline V and J ends were trimmed by 5 bases and 7 bases, with 20 bases remaining between them. The germline gives CDR1 MDHEN, CDR2 SYDVKM. The CDR3 is 16 amino acids. CDR3 sequence reads: CASSPNGGAGREKLFF. The CDR3 region has the DNA TGTGCCAGCAGTCCAAACGGGGGCGCAGGGCGTGAAAAACTGTTTTTT.

The chain is built from TRBV19 and TRBJ1-6; possible D gene TRBD1, 6 bases. Germline loops: CDR1 LNHDA, CDR2 SQIVND (reference sequence). Trimming took off 7 bases at V and 2 bases at J, with 15 bases between the two ends. This CDR3 comprises 16 residues. The CDR3 DNA reads TGTGCCAGTAATAAGGGGGGAGAGACCTATAATTCACCCCTCCACTTT. Translating it yields CASNKGGETYNSPLHF.

The J gene is TRBJ2-2, the V gene TRBV28; TRBD2 is a possible D gene (6 bases). Deletions cut 2 bases from V and 4 bases from J, with 8 bases between. The CDR3 totals 14 residues. Germline-derived CDR1 and CDR2 are MDHEN and SYDVKM. CDR3 sequence (DNA): TGTGCCAGCAGTTTAGCGGGGCGCACCGGGGAGCTGTTTTTT. This translates into CASSLAGRTGELFF.

The chain uses TRBV9 and TRBJ2-2; D might be TRBD1 (6 bases). The CDR3 has 17 amino acids. Germline CDR1 and CDR2: SGDLS and YYNGEE. The germline V and J ends were trimmed by 4 bases and 2 bases, with 18 bases remaining between them. The CDR3 spells CASSSRLPGQNTGELFF. DNA of the CDR3: TGTGCCAGCAGCTCCCGCCTCCCGGGACAAAACACCGGGGAGCTGTTTTTT.

V and J are TRBV7-3 and TRBJ2-3; D not resolved. With 2 bases removed from V and 4 bases from J, the gap between germline ends came to 10 bases. Germline lookup yields CDR1 SGHTA and CDR2 FQGTGA. The CDR3 is 14 amino acids. CDR3 bases: TGTGCCAGCAGCTTATTTGCGAGCCCAGATACGCAGTATTTT. Amino acid sequence: CASSLFASPDTQYF.